Presented here are 27 T cell receptor beta chains from one specimen sequenced in a study of T cell responses to AZD1222 COVID-19 vaccine (dated by TCRdb to 2020 to 2023). The time point label for this specimen denotes: baseline before first vaccination. The library was produced with the immunoSEQ multiplex PCR assay. TCRdb carries this immuneACCESS record with in-frame sequences only. Its versions omit some clonotypes, under half of them owing to an unresolved V gene in the studies checked, with the rest unexplained. The sample contains approximately 190,000 clones, about nine tenths of them found a single time. The top ten hold over 0.75% of the sample. The sample in question was peripheral blood, obtained on day 0 of AZD1222 vaccination. The receptors stem from an adult in good health.

The chain is built from TRBV6-1 and TRBJ1-5; TRBD1 aligns across 11 bases. CDR3 size: 17 residues. Germline V gene data show CDR1 as MNHNS and CDR2 as SASEGT. J was trimmed by 7 bases and V by 0 bases; bases with no gene match: 8. The DNA of the CDR3 is TGTGCCAGCAGTGAAGCAATAGGACAGGGGGCTAGGCAGCCCCAGCATTTT. Amino acids: CASSEAIGQGARQPQHF.

DNA of the CDR3: TGTGCCAGCAGCCAATACCCCCAACTCGGGGATAGCAATCAGCCCCAGCATTTT. Its protein is CASSQYPQLGDSNQPQHF. The rearrangement links TRBV16 to TRBJ1-5; D not resolved. The CDR3 is 18 amino acids. Germline CDR1 is KGHSY and CDR2 is FQNENV. Trimming took off 1 base at V and 0 bases at J, with 16 bases between the two ends. Together with reference TRBV16 and TRBJ1-5, the CDR3 gives the full variable domain: GEEVAQTPKHLVRGEGQKAKLYCAPIKGHSYVFWYQQVLKNEFKFLISFQNENVFDETGMPKERFSAKCLPNSPCSLEIQATKLEDSAVYFCASSQYPQLGDSNQPQHFGDGTRLSIL.

V and J are TRBV19 and TRBJ2-2; 12 nucleotides line up with TRBD2. This CDR3 has 20 amino acids. Germline values: CDR1 LNHDA, CDR2 SQIVND (reference sequence). The V segment lost 0 bases and the J segment 2 bases; nucleotides outside the gene matches: 10. CDR3 sequence reads: CASSIDLGLAGGRNTGELFF. The CDR3 coding sequence is TGTGCCAGTAGTATAGATCTAGGGCTAGCGGGGGGGCGAAACACCGGGGAGCTGTTTTTT.

V is TRBV7-8 and J is TRBJ2-7, with 7 bases that match TRBD1. Germline V lookup: CDR1 SGHVS, CDR2 FQNEAQ. Trimming removed 8 bases from V and 3 bases from J; junction bases left unmatched: 7. This CDR3 contains 13 residues. The CDR3 loop reads CASGNRGDYEQYF. For the CDR3, the DNA is TGTGCCAGCGGAAACAGGGGTGACTACGAGCAGTACTTC.

The chain combines TRBV28 with TRBJ2-1; unclear D gene. Trimming left V 2 bases short and J 6 bases short, with 11 bases between. The length of the CDR3 is 14 residues. CDR1 and CDR2 from the germline V gene are MDHEN and SYDVKM. In DNA form, the CDR3 reads TGTGCCAGCAGTTTACTCCCGCGGAGCAATGAGCAGTTCTTC. Its translation: CASSLLPRSNEQFF.

The V call is TRBV2, the J call TRBJ2-7, with a tentative D call TRBD1 (5 bases). Germline loops: CDR1 SNHLY, CDR2 FYNNEI. Between the trimmed V and J ends, which lost 1 base and 6 bases, there was a span of 10 bases. This CDR3 has 13 amino acids. The CDR3 nucleotides read TGTGCCAGCAGTGAAGTTTGGGGCGGCGAGCAGTACTTC. Its translation: CASSEVWGGEQYF.

This chain connects TRBV3-1 (or the pseudogene TRBV3-2) to TRBJ2-4; possible D gene TRBD1, 5 bases. The germline V gene has CDR1 LGHDT and CDR2 YNNKEL (reference sequence). V shed 4 bases and J shed 8 bases, with 18 bases lying between them. The CDR3 has 15 residues. The CDR3 DNA reads as TGTGCCAGCAGCCCCCAGGGCCCTCGTAGAGACATTCAGTACTTC. Translation gives CASSPQGPRRDIQYF.

V and J are TRBV4-3 and TRBJ2-7, with 8 bases lining up with TRBD1. Germline trimming cut 1 base from V and 3 bases from J; bases unmatched to any gene: 8. CDR3 length equals 16 residues. The germline gives CDR1 LGHNA, CDR2 YSLEER. The CDR3 DNA reads TGCGCCAGCAGCCAAGCCGAGACAGGGGAGTTCTACGAGCAGTACTTC. Translating gives CASSQAETGEFYEQYF.

The V call is TRBV19, the J call TRBJ1-1; 7 nucleotides match TRBD1. This CDR3 is built from 13 residues. CDR1 LNHDA and CDR2 SQIVND come from the germline V gene (reference sequence). Trimming removed 8 bases from V and 3 bases from J; junction bases left unmatched: 6. In DNA form, the CDR3 reads TGTGCCAGTGGAACAGGGGCATACACTGAAGCTTTCTTT. Protein product: CASGTGAYTEAFF.

This chain connects TRBV13 to TRBJ2-7; D is uncertain. The CDR3 sequence is 16 residues long. Germline CDR1 reads PRHDT; CDR2 reads FYEKMQ (reference sequence). The V and J ends lost 5 bases and 3 bases respectively, with 20 bases between them. CDR3 sequence reads: CASSPINREGRYEQYF. The CDR3 DNA sequence: TGTGCCAGCAGCCCCATAAACAGAGAAGGGCGCTACGAGCAGTACTTC.

The genes are TRBV25-1 and TRBJ1-5; 7 bases map to TRBD1. CDR1 and CDR2 from the germline V gene are MGHDK and SYGVNS. V shed 6 bases, J shed 3 bases, and the junction held 5 bases outside the gene matches. The CDR3 totals 14 residues. The CDR3 DNA is TGTGCCAGCAGACCACAGGGGACCAATCAGCCCCAGCATTTT. It is translated as CASRPQGTNQPQHF.

The chain has TRBV5-4 and TRBJ2-3; 15 bases line up with TRBD2. Germline lookup yields CDR1 SGHNT and CDR2 YYREEE (reference sequence). The CDR3 contains 19 residues. The V segment lost 0 bases and the J segment 5 bases; nucleotides outside the gene matches: 10. CDR3 in DNA: TGTGCCAGCAGCTTGGACGGACTAGCGGGAGGGGGAAGTGGAGATACGCAGTATTTT. Translation gives CASSLDGLAGGGSGDTQYF.

This chain connects TRBV27 to TRBJ2-3; D is uncertain. V was trimmed by 6 bases and J by 2 bases, leaving 12 bases between them. The germline gives CDR1 MNHEY, CDR2 SMNVEV (reference sequence). CDR3 size: 14 residues. The CDR3 loop reads CASSLTPLTDTQYF. The CDR3, as DNA: TGTGCCAGCAGCCTAACACCACTCACAGATACGCAGTATTTT.

The rearrangement links TRBV27 to TRBJ1-1; no firm D call. CDR3 length: 11 amino acids. Trimming took 5 bases from V and 4 from J, leaving 5 bases between them. Germline-derived CDR1 and CDR2 are MNHEY and SMNVEV (reference sequence). The CDR3 protein is CASSRSTEAFF. CDR3 nucleotides: TGTGCCAGCAGTAGGTCCACTGAAGCTTTCTTT.

The V gene is TRBV27, the J gene TRBJ1-2; D call uncertain. V lost 0 bases and J 1 base, leaving 9 bases between the germline ends. Germline V gene sequence: CDR1 MNHEY, CDR2 SMNVEV (reference sequence). The CDR3 is 15 amino acids. The CDR3 loop reads CASSLSPRDNYGYTF. DNA of the CDR3: TGTGCCAGCAGTTTATCCCCAAGGGATAACTATGGCTACACCTTC.

The V and J genes are TRBV19 and TRBJ1-1, with D unresolved. Trimming removed 0 bases at V and 3 bases at J, with 20 bases between. The V gene's germline CDR1 is LNHDA and CDR2 SQIVND (reference sequence). CDR3 length: 18 amino acids. The CDR3 loop reads CASSIDRWDTPRDTEAFF. DNA for the CDR3: TGTGCCAGTAGTATAGATCGGTGGGATACCCCGAGGGACACTGAAGCTTTCTTT.

In the case of this clone: The sample holds other DNA sequences that translate to the same CDR3. The J gene is TRBJ1-6, the V gene TRBV2; D may be TRBD1 (6 bases). The ends were cut back, 6 bases at V and 0 bases at J, with 12 bases in the middle. Germline lookup yields CDR1 SNHLY and CDR2 FYNNEI. CDR3 size: 16 residues. The CDR3 DNA is TGTGCCAGCAGAGGGGGGGAGAGCTCCTATAATTCACCCCTCCACTTT. Amino acid sequence: CASRGGESSYNSPLHF.

The V and J genes are TRBV5-4 and TRBJ1-4; D remains unclear. Trimming shortened V by 0 bases and J by 7 bases, and 13 bases separated the two germline ends. Germline V CDR1 and CDR2: SGHNT, YYREEE (reference sequence). This CDR3 is 15 amino acids long. DNA of the CDR3: TGTGCCAGCAGCTTGGGTAAAGGTTTAGGTGAAAAACTGTTTTTT. As protein: CASSLGKGLGEKLFF. Full variable domain (missing parts from reference TRBV5-4 and TRBJ1-4): ETGVTQSPTHLIKTRGQQVTLRCSSQSGHNTVSWYQQALGQGPQFIFQYYREEENGRGNFPPRFSGLQFPNYSSELNVNALELDDSALYLCASSLGKGLGEKLFFGSGTQLSVL.

The chain has TRBV27 and TRBJ2-1, with D perhaps given as TRBD1 or TRBD2 (5 bases each). Germline CDR1 reads MNHEY; CDR2 reads SMNVEV (reference sequence). The CDR3 contains 14 residues. The germline V and J ends were trimmed by 3 bases and 5 bases, with 11 bases remaining between them. This CDR3 is CASSLMGPHNEQFF. The CDR3 DNA reads TGTGCCAGCAGTTTGATGGGACCACACAATGAGCAGTTCTTC.

This clone was observed a few times. The J gene is TRBJ1-3, the V gene TRBV12-3 or TRBV12-4; D is uncertain. Between the trimmed V and J ends, which lost 2 bases and 8 bases, there was a span of 4 bases. The CDR3 contains 11 residues. CDR3 residues: CASSLKDTIYF. CDR3 in DNA: TGTGCCAGCAGTTTAAAGGACACCATATATTTT.

The CDR3 DNA reads TGTGCCAGCACCAAGGGACAGGGAGCAAACACCGGGGAGCTGTTTTTT. Residues: CASTKGQGANTGELFF. The rearrangement uses TRBV14 and TRBJ2-2; 9 nucleotides agree with TRBD1. CDR3 length: 16 residues. Germline loops: CDR1 SGHDN, CDR2 FVKESK. After removal of 7 bases from V and 2 bases from J, the junction contained 8 bases not matched to a gene.

The V call is TRBV29-1, the J call TRBJ1-1; the match to TRBD1 covers 10 bases. Germline V gene sequence: CDR1 SQVTM, CDR2 ANQGSEA. The CDR3 totals 15 residues. The ends lost 3 bases at V and 4 bases at J; junction bases unmatched: 8. CDR3 residues: CSVDPTGGATTEAFF. The CDR3 DNA reads as TGCAGCGTTGACCCGACAGGGGGCGCGACCACTGAAGCTTTCTTT. Looking up the rest from reference TRBV29-1 and TRBJ1-1 gives the full variable domain: SAVISQKPSRDICQRGTSLTIQCQVDSQVTMMFWYRQQPGQSLTLIATANQGSEATYESGFVIDKFPISRPNLTFSTLTVSNMSPEDSSIYLCSVDPTGGATTEAFFGQGTRLTVV.

This rearrangement joins TRBV2 to TRBJ1-5; 9 bases align to TRBD1. The junction had 7 bases not matched to a gene; V was cut back by 5 bases and J by 5 bases. CDR3 length: 15 residues. Germline assignment: CDR1 SNHLY and CDR2 FYNNEI. The DNA for the CDR3 is TGTGCCAGCAGTCAAGACAGGGGGGGTTATCAGCCCCAGCATTTT. It encodes CASSQDRGGYQPQHF.

The chain has TRBV27 and TRBJ1-1, with TRBD1 matching over 7 bases. Germline V lookup: CDR1 MNHEY, CDR2 SMNVEV (reference sequence). Trimming at V came to 1 base and at J to 0 bases, leaving 8 bases not matched to a gene. This CDR3 region has 17 residues. In DNA form, the CDR3 reads TGTGCCAGCAGTTTATTGACAGGGATGGGCATGAACACTGAAGCTTTCTTT. Translation: CASSLLTGMGMNTEAFF.

This clone has a single count. The V gene is TRBV7-3, the J gene TRBJ2-7; 7 bases align to TRBD1. V lost 2 bases to trimming and J lost 4 bases; unmatched junction nucleotides: 2. The CDR3 runs 13 residues. Germline lookup yields CDR1 SGHTA and CDR2 FQGTGA. CDR3: CASSLARGYEQYF. CDR3 DNA sequence: TGTGCCAGCAGCTTAGCCAGGGGGTACGAGCAGTACTTC.

J is TRBJ2-1 and V is TRBV5-1; D perhaps matches TRBD2 (7 bases). The germline gives CDR1 SGHRS, CDR2 YFSETQ. The germline V and J ends were trimmed by 4 bases and 4 bases, with 15 bases remaining between them. The CDR3 consists of 15 residues. CDR3 residues: CASSPQGGVYNEQFF. The CDR3 nucleotides read TGCGCCAGCAGCCCCCAAGGGGGGGTATACAATGAGCAGTTCTTC.

About this clone: Other DNA sequences in this sample translate to the same CDR3. V and J are TRBV12-3 or TRBV12-4 and TRBJ1-1, with D uncertain. V lost 3 bases and J lost 1, with 6 bases in between. This CDR3 is built from 13 residues. CDR3 in DNA: TGTGCCAGCAGTTTGGGTGGGAACACTGAAGCTTTCTTT. Translating gives CASSLGGNTEAFF.